The rows below give T cell receptor beta chains drawn from one sample of a study of T cell responses to AZD1222 COVID-19 vaccine. Sequencing was performed with immunoSEQ multiplex PCR; in TCRdb, only in-frame clones are kept and a portion is missing. The top ten hold over 3% of the sample, which has some 130,000 clones, more than 75% seen once. The sequenced sample was peripheral blood, obtained on day 0 of AZD1222 vaccination. The receptors derive from an adult in good health. CDR3s include the opening cysteine and the closing phenylalanine or tryptophan. D genes are given only for firm matches. Part of the rows lack a size; the others show once, few, many or a class for expanded clones.

v_call,clone_size,d_call,j_call,cdr3_nt,cdr3_aa
TRBV7-3,NA,NA,TRBJ1-1,TGTGCCAGCAGCTTATTCAGCCACACTGAAGCTTTCTTT,CASSLFSHTEAFF
TRBV4-2,NA,NA,TRBJ1-5,TGTGCCAGCAGCCAAGTAATATTCGAGGAGGGTCAGCCCCAGCATTTT,CASSQVIFEEGQPQHF
TRBV10-3,NA,TRBD2,TRBJ2-2,TGTGCCATCAGAGGGACTAGCGGGGGGGCCAACACCGGGGAGCTGTTTTTT,CAIRGTSGGANTGELFF
TRBV10-3,NA,NA,TRBJ1-2,TGTGCCATCAGTGAAACGCTCAGGGGCCTTACAGCTAACTATGGCTACACCTTC,CAISETLRGLTANYGYTF
TRBV6-5,NA,NA,TRBJ1-4,TGTGCCAGCAAATTTGGATCCCCTAATGAAAAACTGTTTTTT,CASKFGSPNEKLFF
TRBV6-4,NA,TRBD1,TRBJ1-2,TGTGCCAGCAGACCCGGGACAGGGTGGGGTGGCTACACCTTC,CASRPGTGWGGYTF
TRBV28,once,NA,TRBJ1-1,TGTGCCAGCAGTTATGAGGGGAGGGTCACTGAAGCTTTCTTT,CASSYEGRVTEAFF
TRBV19,NA,NA,TRBJ2-2,TGTGCCAGTACAGAGACAGGTTCCCCCACCGGGGAGCTGTTTTTT,CASTETGSPTGELFF
TRBV28,once,TRBD1,TRBJ1-5,TGTGCCAGCATCACAGGGGCTGAAGGGAGTCAGCCCCAGCATTTT,CASITGAEGSQPQHF
TRBV19,NA,NA,TRBJ1-6,TGTGCCAGTAAAGACAGCTCCTATAATTCACCCCTCCACTTT,CASKDSSYNSPLHF
TRBV5-1,few,TRBD1,TRBJ2-2,TGCGCCAGCAGCCGAGGACAGGGGGCGCGTTTCGGGGAGCTGTTTTTT,CASSRGQGARFGELFF
TRBV19,NA,TRBD1,TRBJ2-7,TGTGCCAGTAGTTTGGGACAGCCCACCTACGAGCAGTACTTC,CASSLGQPTYEQYF
TRBV14,NA,NA,TRBJ2-1,TGTGCCAGCAGCCTACGATATGCTCTCAATGAGCAGTTCTTC,CASSLRYALNEQFF
TRBV6-1,NA,NA,TRBJ1-1,TGTGCCAGCAGTGAAAAGCGGCAGGGAGTCATGAACACTGAAGCTTTCTTT,CASSEKRQGVMNTEAFF
TRBV7-8,NA,TRBD1,TRBJ1-6,TGTGCCAGCAGCTTATTCGGGACAGGGGCCCTCCACTTT,CASSLFGTGALHF
TRBV21-1,NA,NA,TRBJ2-7,TGTGCCAGCACCCACCCGGACAGTACCTACGAGCAGTACTTC,CASTHPDSTYEQYF
TRBV21-1,NA,NA,TRBJ1-2,TGTGCCAGCAGCAAAAAAAGGCCCCAGGTCTTGGGCTTTAGTTATGGCTACACCTTC,CASSKKRPQVLGFSYGYTF
TRBV12-5,NA,NA,TRBJ2-7,TGTGCTAGTGGTTTGTCCCATCAACAGTTATACGAGCAGTACTTC,CASGLSHQQLYEQYF
TRBV14,NA,NA,TRBJ1-1,TGTGCCAGCAGCCTAAAAGAGAACACTGAAGCTTTCTTT,CASSLKENTEAFF
TRBV28,NA,NA,TRBJ1-4,TGTGCCAGCAGCACAAGGGATGGGACTGAAAAACTGTTTTTT,CASSTRDGTEKLFF
TRBV10-3,NA,NA,TRBJ1-2,TGTGCCATCAGTGAGACAACCTCCGGGGGTCGGGGCTACACCTTC,CAISETTSGGRGYTF
TRBV5-6,NA,NA,TRBJ1-3,TGTGCCAGCAGCCAACAGGGATCTGGAAACACCATATATTTT,CASSQQGSGNTIYF
TRBV11-2,NA,NA,TRBJ1-2,TGTGCCAGCAGCATAGGCATGGCAGTTAACTATGGCTACACCTTC,CASSIGMAVNYGYTF
TRBV18,NA,NA,TRBJ2-1,TGTGCCAGCTCACCACCCGGTGGGAATGAGCAGTTCTTC,CASSPPGGNEQFF
TRBV2,NA,TRBD1,TRBJ2-7,TGTGCCAGCACCCACTCTGGGGGACAGGGGACCTACGAGCAGTACTTC,CASTHSGGQGTYEQYF
TRBV5-1,NA,TRBD2,TRBJ2-5,TGCGCCAGCAGCTCGGAACCGGGACTAGCCACAGAGACCCAGTACTTC,CASSSEPGLATETQYF
TRBV19,once,NA,TRBJ2-7,TGTGCCAGTAGTTTCACAGGATCCTACGAGCAGTACTTC,CASSFTGSYEQYF
TRBV5-4,once,NA,TRBJ1-4,TGTGCCAGCAGCCCGGGGACACCTGAAAAACTGTTTTTT,CASSPGTPEKLFF
TRBV9,NA,NA,TRBJ1-5,TGTGCCAGCAGCGCCGCGACAGATCAGCCCCAGCATTTT,CASSAATDQPQHF
TRBV11-2,NA,TRBD1,TRBJ1-4,TGTGCCAGCAGCCCGCTAACCTCGACAGGGGAGCGTGAAAAACTGTTTTTT,CASSPLTSTGEREKLFF
TRBV21-1,NA,NA,TRBJ1-1,TGTGCCAGCAGCAAAGGTAGACAGGGAACGAACACTGAAGCTTTCTTT,CASSKGRQGTNTEAFF
TRBV5-1,NA,NA,TRBJ1-1,TGCGCCAGCAGCTTGGACCAGACAAACACTGAAGCTTTCTTT,CASSLDQTNTEAFF
TRBV7-7,NA,TRBD2,TRBJ2-5,TGTGCCAGCAGCACCAGCGGGGCCGGGGCCCAGTACTTC,CASSTSGAGAQYF
TRBV7-2,NA,NA,TRBJ2-7,TGTGCCAGCAGCTTAGATCGTCGACAGGCCGGGGAGCAGTACTTC,CASSLDRRQAGEQYF
TRBV7-8,NA,NA,TRBJ1-5,TGTGCCAGCAGCTTAGCCGCGGCCAATCAGCCCCAGCATTTT,CASSLAAANQPQHF
TRBV5-4,NA,NA,TRBJ1-1,TGTGCCAGCAGATCTCAAGGGTACGGCACGGGCACTGAAGCTTTCTTT,CASRSQGYGTGTEAFF
TRBV12-3/TRBV12-4,NA,NA,TRBJ2-7,TGTGCCAGCAGTTTCAGCTACGAGCAGTACTTC,CASSFSYEQYF
TRBV5-4,NA,NA,TRBJ2-7,TGTGCCAGCAGCTTGGGCGGGGCACCCTACGAGCAGTACTTC,CASSLGGAPYEQYF
TRBV11-3,NA,NA,TRBJ2-3,TGTGCCAGCAGCTTAGAAGGGGGAAGGTCCACAGATACGCAGTATTTT,CASSLEGGRSTDTQYF
TRBV4-1,NA,NA,TRBJ2-7,TGCGCCAGCAGCCAAGACGGGGGTGGATTCTACGAGCAGTACTTC,CASSQDGGGFYEQYF
TRBV7-3,NA,TRBD1,TRBJ1-5,TGTGCCAGGGGTTCCCCCGACAGGGGAGGTGGTCAGCCCCAGCATTTT,CARGSPDRGGGQPQHF
TRBV19,NA,NA,TRBJ1-2,TGTGCCAGTAGTATACCCCAGGCAGCTAACTATGGCTACACCTTC,CASSIPQAANYGYTF
TRBV7-3,NA,NA,TRBJ1-1,TGTGCCAGCAGCGACCTGAACACTGAAGCTTTCTTT,CASSDLNTEAFF
TRBV29-1,NA,NA,TRBJ2-7,TGCAGCGTAGCGGGACAGAGCTACGAGCAGTACTTC,CSVAGQSYEQYF
TRBV29-1,NA,TRBD1,TRBJ2-5,TGCAGCGTGAGACAGGGGGCTGGAGAGACCCAGTACTTC,CSVRQGAGETQYF
TRBV6-2/TRBV6-3,few,NA,TRBJ2-7,TGTGCCAGCAGTCCCCCGGGAGGCAGGGGGAAATACGAGCAGTACTTC,CASSPPGGRGKYEQYF
TRBV18,NA,TRBD1,TRBJ1-1,TGTGCCAGCTCACCGACAGGGACTGAAGCTTTCTTT,CASSPTGTEAFF
TRBV12-3/TRBV12-4,once,NA,TRBJ2-3,TGTGCCAGCGGTACAGGGTGGGGGGATACGCAGTATTTT,CASGTGWGDTQYF
TRBV7-2,NA,TRBD2,TRBJ2-1,TGTGCCAGCAGCCCATCTAGCGGGGGGAACAATGAGCAGTTCTTC,CASSPSSGGNNEQFF
TRBV18,NA,NA,TRBJ1-1,TGTGCCAGCTCACCAATAATAACTGAAGCTTTCTTT,CASSPIITEAFF